The text below deals with one TCR beta chain. The antigen is not known. Germline CDR1 reads DFQATT; CDR2 reads SNEGSKA (reference sequence). The CDR3 has 11 residues. Between the trimmed V and J ends, which lost 0 bases and 7 bases, there was a span of 6 bases. TCRdb's table, derived via immunoSEQ multiplex PCR, lists solely in-frame clones and lacks some. The sample includes 25,000 to 35,000 clones, less than 75% seen only once; the top ten take about 24%. All trial patients relapsed after autologous stem cell transplantation. Each best response was a complete response, a partial response or progressive disease. These data belong to a study of PD-1 blockade in classical Hodgkin lymphoma. Whole-study context: Patients had nivolumab dosed at 3 mg/kg, delivered intravenously every 2 weeks. Study-level results: A reduction in baseline TCR diversity was reportedly seen in newly diagnosed patients relative to healthy donors. Newly diagnosed and completely responding patients shared comparable baseline diversity.

V is TRBV20-1 and J is TRBJ2-5; the D is unclear. Sequences were derived from peripheral blood mononuclear cells (PBMCs), sampled before the second cycle of nivolumab. The clonotype originates from a human donor with classical Hodgkin lymphoma. Written as DNA, the CDR3 is TGCAGTGCTAGAGATAAAGTGACCCAGTACTTC. It encodes CSARDKVTQYF.